Below, 11 T cell receptor beta chains from the same sample are listed, as sequenced in a study of T cell responses to AZD1222 COVID-19 vaccine. Libraries were prepared by immunoSEQ multiplex PCR; TCRdb keeps only in-frame clonotypes and omits some of them. The sample yields more than 130,000 clones, 90% seen once. Sequenced material: peripheral blood, taken on day 0 of AZD1222 vaccination. The receptor source for this set is an adult in good health.

V usage is TRBV7-2 and J usage is TRBJ1-1; no clear D. Germline loops: CDR1 SGHTA, CDR2 FQGNSA. The V end lost 5 bases, the J end lost 7 bases, and 8 bases lay between the germline ends. The CDR3 is 11 amino acids. The CDR3 DNA follows: TGTGCCAGCAGCCGCGACTTTGAAGCTTTCTTT. This codes for CASSRDFEAFF. Combining the CDR3 with reference TRBV7-2 and TRBJ1-1 gives the whole variable domain GAGVSQSPSNKVTEKGKDVELRCDPISGHTALYWYRQSLGQGLEFLIYFQGNSAPDKSGLPSDRFSAERTGGSVSTLTIQRTQQEDSAVYLCASSRDFEAFFGQGTRLTVV.

In this sample, this clone turned up once. The genes are TRBV19 and TRBJ1-5; D is ambiguous. Germline V CDR1 and CDR2: LNHDA, SQIVND (reference sequence). The CDR3 consists of 14 residues. V was shortened by 7 bases and J by 2 bases, with 12 bases between the two germline ends. CDR3 coding DNA: TGTGCCAGTAACAGTGAGCGCCGCAATCAGCCCCAGCATTTT. Translated: CASNSERRNQPQHF.

The V gene is TRBV9, the J gene TRBJ2-7; no definite D call. Germline V gives CDR1 SGDLS, CDR2 YYNGEE. This CDR3 is 14 amino acids long. Between the trimmed V and J ends, which lost 0 bases and 6 bases, there was a span of 13 bases. The CDR3 loop is CASSVDRVSGEQYF. CDR3 nucleotide sequence: TGTGCCAGCAGCGTAGATAGGGTGTCCGGCGAGCAGTACTTC.

This sequence joins TRBV5-1 and TRBJ2-1; D call uncertain. CDR3 length: 13 amino acids. Trimming stripped 2 bases from V and 2 bases from J, with 5 bases between. Germline V gene lookup returns CDR1 SGHRS and CDR2 YFSETQ. CDR3 protein: CASSFAPYNEQFF. The CDR3 DNA follows: TGCGCCAGCAGCTTCGCACCCTACAATGAGCAGTTCTTC.

This chain connects TRBV6-5 to TRBJ2-7; no clear D gene. Trimming stripped 6 bases from V and 3 bases from J, with 6 bases between. The CDR3 is 11 amino acids. Germline V lookup: CDR1 MNHEY, CDR2 SVGAGI. The CDR3 region has the DNA TGTGCCAGCAGATTAGGCTACGAGCAGTACTTC. Amino acid sequence: CASRLGYEQYF.

The J gene is TRBJ1-1, the V gene TRBV18; 9 bases fit TRBD1. Germline assignment: CDR1 KGHSH and CDR2 LQKENI. V lost 6 bases, J lost 5 bases, and 13 bases stayed unmatched. This CDR3 is built from 16 residues. CDR3 DNA: TGTGCCAGCTCCTCGGAAGGCAACAGGGGGCGAACTGAAGCTTTCTTT. Amino acid sequence: CASSSEGNRGRTEAFF.

This clone showed up just once. The chain is built from TRBV11-2 and TRBJ2-5; TRBD2 might be the D (5 bases). The CDR3 loop spans 17 amino acids. V was shortened by 4 bases and J by 3 bases, with 21 bases between the two germline ends. Germline CDR1 and CDR2: SGHAT and FQNNGV. The CDR3 sequence: CASSSRARTGSEETQYF. In DNA form, the CDR3 reads TGTGCCAGCAGCTCCCGCGCTAGGACGGGGTCCGAAGAGACCCAGTACTTC.

This chain joins TRBV6-6 and TRBJ1-4; D not certain. Looked up from germline, CDR1 is MNHNY and CDR2 is SVGAGI (reference sequence). V gave up 2 bases and J gave up 7 bases, with 2 bases separating them. The CDR3 length is 11 residues. The CDR3 DNA reads TGTGCCAGCAGTTACGTTGAAAAACTGTTTTTT. This translates into CASSYVEKLFF.

This rearrangement joins TRBV30 to TRBJ2-2; 8 bases agree with TRBD1. Trimming at V came to 0 bases and at J to 7 bases, leaving 7 bases not matched to a gene. The CDR3 length is 15 residues. Germline-derived CDR1 and CDR2 are GTSNPN and SVGIG (reference sequence). Written as DNA, the CDR3 is TGTGCCTGGAGTGTAGTGCAGGGGGCTATCGGGGAGCTGTTTTTT. Amino acid sequence: CAWSVVQGAIGELFF. The full variable domain, rest sourced from reference TRBV30 and TRBJ2-2, is SQTIHQWPATLVQPVGSPLSLECTVEGTSNPNLYWYRQAAGRGLQLLFYSVGIGQISSEVPQNLSASRPQDRQFILSSKKLLLSDSGFYLCAWSVVQGAIGELFFGEGSRLTVL.

Note on this clone: Different DNA sequences within this sample yield the same CDR3. The chain has TRBV15 and TRBJ2-1; D is undetermined. Trimming removed 0 bases at V and 0 bases at J, with 6 bases between. Germline V CDR1 and CDR2: LNHNV, YYDKDF (reference sequence). The CDR3 contains 15 residues. The CDR3 nucleotides are TGTGCCACCAGCAGAGACGTACCCTCCTACAATGAGCAGTTCTTC. Protein product: CATSRDVPSYNEQFF. Filled out from reference TRBV15 and TRBJ2-1, the complete variable domain reads DAMVIQNPRYQVTQFGKPVTLSCSQTLNHNVMYWYQQKSSQAPKLLFHYYDKDFNNEADTPDNFQSRRPNTSFCFLDIRSPGLGDTAMYLCATSRDVPSYNEQFFGPGTRLTVL.

The V and J genes are TRBV4-3 and TRBJ2-1, with 10 bases aligning to TRBD2. Germline V lookup: CDR1 LGHNA, CDR2 YSLEER. The CDR3 totals 15 residues. Trimming removed 6 bases from V and 8 bases from J; junction bases left unmatched: 10. Written as DNA, the CDR3 is TGCGCCAGCAGTCTAAGCGGGAGGGCCGAAGATGAGCAGTTCTTC. Translated: CASSLSGRAEDEQFF.